The 30 T cell receptor beta chains below come from one sample, sequenced in a study of OX40 agonist ivuxolimab in advanced cancers. Only in-frame clones appear in the TCRdb table, and some are missing; sequencing was by immunoSEQ multiplex PCR. The sample holds fewer than 40,000 clones, roughly 89% seen once. The source material was CD4+ or CD8+ T cells sorted from blood, sampled in a trial of the OX40 agonist ivuxolimab. Receptors were obtained from an adult with an advanced solid tumor such as melanoma, head and neck, liver or kidney cancer.

The chain uses TRBV11-1 and TRBJ2-7; no firm D call. The length of the CDR3 is 13 residues. Trimming removed 5 bases at V and 3 bases at J, with 11 bases between. Germline CDR1 and CDR2: SGHAT and FQDESV (reference sequence). DNA for the CDR3: TGTGCCAGCAGCCTTCACGACGGCTACGAGCAGTACTTC. As protein: CASSLHDGYEQYF.

The V and J genes are TRBV11-2 and TRBJ2-3, with D perhaps matching TRBD1 (5 bases). CDR1 and CDR2 (germline): SGHAT, FQNNGV. The CDR3 runs to 14 residues. V was trimmed by 3 bases and J by 4 bases, leaving 11 bases between them. CDR3 sequence: CASSFSGISDTQYF. The CDR3 DNA follows: TGTGCCAGCAGCTTCTCAGGGATCTCAGATACGCAGTATTTT.

The chain joins TRBV27 to TRBJ2-1, with D unclear. There are 16 residues in the CDR3. Per the germline V gene, CDR1 is MNHEY and CDR2 is SMNVEV (reference sequence). The V gene lost 0 bases and the J gene lost 4 bases, with 13 bases spanning the gap. In nucleotides, the CDR3 is TGTGCCAGCAGTTTATCGTTCGGTTTAGCTTACAATGAGCAGTTCTTC. Its protein is CASSLSFGLAYNEQFF.

The rearrangement joins TRBV29-1 to TRBJ2-5, with 7 positions matching TRBD2. CDR1 and CDR2 from the germline V gene are SQVTM and ANQGSEA. This CDR3 is 13 amino acids long. Trimming at V came to 6 bases and at J to 3 bases, leaving 7 bases not matched to a gene. The CDR3 loop reads CSVIGRLKETQYF. The CDR3 bases are TGCAGCGTAATCGGGAGGCTGAAAGAGACCCAGTACTTC. Using reference TRBV29-1 and TRBJ2-5 for the parts outside the CDR3, the full variable domain is SAVISQKPSRDICQRGTSLTIQCQVDSQVTMMFWYRQQPGQSLTLIATANQGSEATYESGFVIDKFPISRPNLTFSTLTVSNMSPEDSSIYLCSVIGRLKETQYFGPGTRLLVL.

J is TRBJ2-2 and V is TRBV29-1, with TRBD1 matching 7 bases. Germline CDR1 and CDR2: SQVTM and ANQGSEA. The CDR3 spans 18 residues. V lost 0 bases, J lost 4 bases, and 14 bases stayed unmatched. CDR3 sequence (DNA): TGCAGCGTTGAAGACAGGGGGAACATTTGGGTGGGCACCGGGGAGCTGTTTTTT. Amino acid sequence: CSVEDRGNIWVGTGELFF.

By frequency in the sample, this clone is medium-sized (0.01 to 0.1%). V and J are TRBV5-4 and TRBJ2-7, with D uncertain. CDR3 length equals 12 residues. Germline CDR1 is SGHNT and CDR2 is YYREEE (reference sequence). V lost 4 bases and J 5 bases, leaving 10 bases between the germline ends. The CDR3 spells CASSVGFHEQYF. For the CDR3, the DNA is TGTGCCAGCAGCGTTGGCTTCCACGAGCAGTACTTC.

This rearrangement joins TRBV2 to TRBJ2-7; D call uncertain. The V end lost 4 bases, the J end lost 3 bases, and 10 bases lay between the germline ends. There are 13 residues in the CDR3. From germline, CDR1 is SNHLY and CDR2 FYNNEI. This chain's CDR3 is CASSVGRLYEQYF. The DNA for the CDR3 is TGTGCCAGCAGTGTTGGCAGGCTCTACGAGCAGTACTTC. The whole variable domain, remainder taken from reference TRBV2 and TRBJ2-7, is EPEVTQTPSHQVTQMGQEVILRCVPISNHLYFYWYRQILGQKVEFLVSFYNNEISEKSEIFDDQFSVERPDGSNFTLKIRSTKLEDSAMYFCASSVGRLYEQYFGPGTRLTVT.

The chain uses TRBV9 and TRBJ2-3; D possibly corresponds to TRBD2 (7 bases). V was cut by 3 bases and J by 1 base, with 12 bases left in between. The CDR3 is 15 residues long. CDR1 and CDR2 (germline): SGDLS, YYNGEE. In DNA form, the CDR3 reads TGTGCCAGCAGCGCCGGGGGGCCAGGCACAGATACGCAGTATTTT. Translation gives CASSAGGPGTDTQYF.

This clone was counted between two and nine times. The genes are TRBV28 and TRBJ2-3; 9 bases line up with TRBD2. The V and J ends lost 5 bases and 4 bases, in that order; junction bases with no gene match: 7. The CDR3 has 15 residues. The germline V gene has CDR1 MDHEN and CDR2 SYDVKM. The CDR3 nucleotides are TGTGCCAGCAGTCGAGTGCGGGGGGGGGCAGATACGCAGTATTTT. Translating gives CASSRVRGGADTQYF.

This chain joins TRBV4-1 and TRBJ1-1; D not certain. The germline V and J ends were trimmed by 3 bases and 6 bases, with 14 bases remaining between them. This CDR3 has 14 amino acids. Germline values: CDR1 MGHRA, CDR2 YSYEKL. The CDR3 region is CASSQIGFSAEAFF. CDR3 DNA sequence: TGCGCCAGCAGCCAGATAGGGTTTTCGGCTGAAGCTTTCTTT.

The chain links TRBV11-2 to TRBJ2-1; 12 nucleotides line up with TRBD2. Germline CDR1 SGHAT, CDR2 FQNNGV. CDR3 length: 16 amino acids. The V gene end was trimmed by 6 bases and the J gene end by 4 bases; junction bases not matched to a gene: 7. Written as DNA, the CDR3 is TGTGCCAGCAGAAGCATGCTAGCGGGAGGGTACAATGAGCAGTTCTTC. Translation: CASRSMLAGGYNEQFF.

This chain joins TRBV27 and TRBJ1-4; 7 bases fit TRBD1. CDR1 is MNHEY, CDR2 SMNVEV, per germline (reference sequence). CDR3 length: 13 amino acids. With 6 bases clipped from V and 8 bases from J, the junction kept 6 bases outside the gene matches. The DNA for the CDR3 is TGTGCCAGCAGCCGAACAGGGGCGGAAAAACTGTTTTTT. This translates into CASSRTGAEKLFF.

The chain combines TRBV6-1 with TRBJ2-3; 10 bases match TRBD2. The CDR3 length is 15 residues. After removal of 2 bases from V and 4 bases from J, the junction contained 3 bases not matched to a gene. Germline CDR1 and CDR2: MNHNS and SASEGT. CDR3 sequence reads: CASSEYTSGADTQYF. Here the CDR3 DNA reads TGTGCCAGCAGTGAATATACTAGCGGGGCAGATACGCAGTATTTT.

The CDR3 DNA reads TGTGCCAGCAGCCCGAGCGGGGGGCCCTCCTACGAGCAGTACTTC. Its translation is CASSPSGGPSYEQYF. The rearrangement joins TRBV9 to TRBJ2-7; TRBD2 aligns across 9 bases. V shed 4 bases and J 0 bases; nucleotides not matched to a gene: 5. The CDR3 totals 15 residues. Looked up from germline, CDR1 is SGDLS and CDR2 is YYNGEE.

The CDR3 region has the DNA TGTGCCAGCAGTCATAGACTCTTTAGTAACGGTGAGCAGTTCTTC. This gives the protein CASSHRLFSNGEQFF. V is TRBV28 and J is TRBJ2-1; D call uncertain. V was cut by 5 bases and J by 9 bases, with 20 bases left in between. This CDR3 has 15 residues. CDR1 and CDR2 from the germline V gene are MDHEN and SYDVKM.

The genes are TRBV28 and TRBJ2-3; the match to TRBD1 covers 8 bases. This CDR3 contains 15 residues. After removal of 1 base from V and 4 bases from J, the junction contained 4 bases not matched to a gene. CDR1 and CDR2 (germline): MDHEN, SYDVKM. CDR3: CASSLYRGAPDTQYF. The DNA of the CDR3 is TGTGCCAGCAGTTTATACAGGGGGGCCCCAGATACGCAGTATTTT.

This chain joins TRBV19 and TRBJ1-5; 7 positions match TRBD1. Trimming cost V 4 bases and J 0 bases; bases outside gene matches: 3. CDR3 size: 15 residues. Germline V CDR1 and CDR2: LNHDA, SQIVND (reference sequence). CDR3 in amino acids: CASSTHRGSNQPQHF. The CDR3 nucleotides are TGTGCCAGTAGTACTCACAGGGGTAGCAATCAGCCCCAGCATTTT.

Concerning this clone: At one end, the junction sequence differs from germline, possibly due to a read error. This chain connects TRBV7-8 to TRBJ2-1; 8 bases are shared with TRBD2. The V gene's germline CDR1 is SGHVS and CDR2 FQNEAQ. The CDR3 loop spans 12 amino acids. DNA for the CDR3: TGTGCCAGCAGCTCGGGTAGCGGGGACTCGCTCTTC. Its protein is CASSSGSGDSLF.

The chain uses TRBV6-5 and TRBJ1-5; D unresolved. Trimming stripped 4 bases from V and 10 bases from J, with 14 bases between. The CDR3 totals 13 residues. The germline gives CDR1 MNHEY, CDR2 SVGAGI. For the CDR3, the DNA is TGTGCCAGCAGTTTTGCCTCGTCGGGCCCCCAGCATTTT. Its translation: CASSFASSGPQHF.

Notes on this clone: Since a much larger clone is just one base distant, this may be a read error. The J gene is TRBJ1-1, the V gene TRBV13, with a weak D call TRBD1 (5 bases). The germline V gene encodes CDR1 PRHDT and CDR2 FYEKMQ (reference sequence). The CDR3 loop spans 14 amino acids. V gave up 0 bases and J gave up 1 base, with 6 bases separating them. Here the CDR3 reads CASSLGTANTEAFF. The DNA of the CDR3 is TGTGCCAGCAGCTTAGGGACAGCGAACACTGAAGCTTTCTTT.

V gene TRBV6-6 combines with J gene TRBJ2-2; D gene ambiguous. Germline values: CDR1 MNHNY, CDR2 SVGAGI (reference sequence). V lost 0 bases, J lost 4 bases, and 9 bases lay in between. The CDR3 spans 15 residues. The CDR3 DNA follows: TGTGCCAGCAGTTACTCAAAGGGTTCCACCGGGGAGCTGTTTTTT. Translation: CASSYSKGSTGELFF.

The chain links TRBV7-9 to TRBJ2-1; D is ambiguous. CDR3 length equals 13 residues. Per germline, CDR1 SEHNR and CDR2 FQNEAQ (reference sequence). Deletions cut 3 bases from V and 3 bases from J, with 6 bases between. CDR3 coding DNA: TGTGCCAGCAGCTTGACCGACTACAATGAGCAGTTCTTC. Its translation is CASSLTDYNEQFF.

This chain links TRBV7-9 with TRBJ2-7; 8 bases fit TRBD2. Germline V gene data show CDR1 as SEHNR and CDR2 as FQNEAQ (reference sequence). The CDR3 covers 16 residues. V trimming: 5 bases; J trimming: 2 bases; junction bases outside the gene matches: 11. CDR3 nucleotides: TGTGCCAGCAGCCCCAGAAGCGGGAGTTCTCCCTACGAGCAGTACTTC. It is translated as CASSPRSGSSPYEQYF.

V gene TRBV15 combines with J gene TRBJ1-1, with TRBD1 as a possible D gene (5 bases). V lost 1 base, J lost 5 bases, and 8 bases lay in between. Germline V gene data show CDR1 as LNHNV and CDR2 as YYDKDF (reference sequence). This CDR3 region has 13 residues. CDR3 region: CATSRVGGTEAFF. The CDR3 DNA is TGTGCCACCAGCAGAGTTGGGGGAACTGAAGCTTTCTTT.

This chain joins TRBV9 and TRBJ2-2; the D gene is possibly TRBD1 (6 bases). The ends were cut back, 0 bases at V and 1 base at J, with 10 bases in the middle. Germline V gives CDR1 SGDLS, CDR2 YYNGEE. The CDR3 has 16 amino acids. The CDR3 here is CASSVAGAGNTGELFF. The CDR3 DNA sequence: TGTGCCAGCAGCGTAGCAGGGGCCGGGAACACCGGGGAGCTGTTTTTT.

This clone was observed once. The gene calls are TRBV10-3 and TRBJ1-1; D is possibly TRBD1 (6 bases). This CDR3 is built from 14 residues. CDR1 and CDR2 (germline): ENHRY, SYGVKD. V lost 2 bases to trimming and J lost 0 bases, with 7 bases between them. CDR3 nucleotides: TGTGCCATCAGTGAGGGACAGATGAACACTGAAGCTTTCTTT. It yields the protein CAISEGQMNTEAFF.

The chain combines TRBV19 with TRBJ2-6; D not resolved. Germline CDR1 and CDR2: LNHDA and SQIVND (reference sequence). The CDR3 is 14 residues long. V lost 7 bases, J lost 0 bases, and 7 bases lay in between. This CDR3 is CASIPNSGANVLTF. The CDR3, as DNA: TGTGCCAGTATTCCGAACTCTGGGGCCAACGTCCTGACTTTC.

The chain is built from TRBV28 and TRBJ2-1; D is perhaps TRBD2 (5 bases). The length of the CDR3 is 15 residues. Trimming took off 0 bases at V and 9 bases at J, with 15 bases between the two ends. CDR1 and CDR2 (germline): MDHEN, SYDVKM. The CDR3 spells CASSLWSPGEGEQFF. The CDR3 DNA reads TGTGCCAGCAGTTTATGGTCCCCAGGCGAGGGTGAGCAGTTCTTC.

The rearrangement uses TRBV15 and TRBJ1-1; a possible D gene is TRBD1 (5 bases). Germline V gives CDR1 LNHNV, CDR2 YYDKDF (reference sequence). Trimming removed 6 bases at V and 5 bases at J, with 13 bases between. The CDR3 totals 13 residues. The CDR3 region is CATSQTRGTEAFF. The CDR3 DNA follows: TGTGCCACCAGTCAAACCCGGGGGACTGAAGCTTTCTTT.

The CDR3 reads CASSSLLGDTQYF. The CDR3 DNA sequence: TGTGCCAGCAGCTCACTCCTAGGAGATACGCAGTATTTT. This chain uses TRBV13 with TRBJ2-3; no clear D. Germline lookup yields CDR1 PRHDT and CDR2 FYEKMQ (reference sequence). CDR3 size: 13 residues. V lost 4 bases and J lost 5, with 10 bases in between. The full variable domain, with the rest looked up from reference TRBV13 and TRBJ2-3, is AAGVIQSPRHLIKEKRETATLKCYPIPRHDTVYWYQQGPGQDPQFLISFYEKMQSDKGSIPDRFSAQQFSDYHSELNMSSLELGDSALYFCASSSLLGDTQYFGPGTRLTVL.